This passage covers 14 T cell receptor beta chains from one sample sequenced in a study of T cell repertoires in cytomegalovirus infection. One entry per CDR3 protein results from TCRdb running MiXCR on the reads. The sample yields 400,000 to 600,000 distinct CDR3 sequences, approximately 40% seen once. Antigens of these TCRs are unknown. The input for sequencing was cultured PBMCs, taken from culture after CMV antigen stimulation. These receptors were collected from a human donor in good health (CMV status not recorded). Some clones in this sample may be carry-over from other donors' samples.

This chain connects TRBV2 to TRBJ2-5; D call uncertain. V was shortened by 3 bases and J by 0 bases, with 5 bases between the two germline ends. Germline values: CDR1 SNHLY, CDR2 FYNNEI. The CDR3 loop spans 13 amino acids. The DNA for the CDR3 is TGTGCCAGCAGTGAGCGGTACCAAGAGACCCAGTACTTC. It encodes CASSERYQETQYF.

The rearrangement joins TRBV6-1 to TRBJ2-1; TRBD2 agrees at 11 bases. J was trimmed by 5 bases and V by 0 bases; bases with no gene match: 6. CDR1 and CDR2 (germline): MNHNS, SASEGT. CDR3 length equals 17 residues. The DNA for the CDR3 is TGTGCCAGCAGTGAAGCCGCCGGTAGCGGGGGGGACAATGAGCAGTTCTTC. Residues: CASSEAAGSGGDNEQFF.

This clonotype was seen a handful of times. The chain carries TRBV7-2 and TRBJ2-7; 7 nucleotides line up with TRBD2. The V segment lost 4 bases and the J segment 6 bases; nucleotides outside the gene matches: 6. Germline values: CDR1 SGHTA, CDR2 FQGNSA. This CDR3 spans 13 amino acids. The CDR3, as DNA: TGTGCCAGCAGCTCTCGGGGGGTGGGCGAGCAGTACTTC. Amino acid sequence: CASSSRGVGEQYF.

The rearrangement uses TRBV20-1 and TRBJ1-2; D gene uncertain. The CDR3 runs 11 residues. V shed 6 bases and J shed 9 bases, with 14 bases lying between them. The germline CDR1 and CDR2 sequences are DFQATT and SNEGSKA (reference sequence). The CDR3 sequence is CSARTVTRYTF. CDR3 DNA: TGCAGTGCCCGGACTGTGACTCGCTACACCTTC.

The chain uses TRBV7-9 and TRBJ2-7; 7 bases match TRBD1. V dropped 0 bases and J dropped 6; count of bases not matched to a gene: 8. CDR1 and CDR2 (germline): SEHNR, FQNEAQ (reference sequence). This CDR3 is built from 15 residues. The CDR3 DNA follows: TGTGCCAGCAGCTTAGCCGGTGACAGGGCGGGCGAGCAGTACTTC. This encodes CASSLAGDRAGEQYF.

The chain links TRBV6-2 or TRBV6-3 to TRBJ2-7; D may match TRBD1 or TRBD2 (5 bases each). This CDR3 comprises 14 residues. V lost 6 bases and J 6 bases, leaving 18 bases between the germline ends. Germline V gene lookup returns CDR1 MNHEY and CDR2 SVGEGT. The CDR3 loop is CASRFLGPGTEQYF. The CDR3 nucleotides are TGTGCCAGCAGGTTCCTCGGGCCCGGGACCGAGCAGTACTTC.

The chain carries TRBV5-1 and TRBJ2-3, with 7 positions matching TRBD1. The CDR3 has 16 residues. Germline V CDR1 and CDR2: SGHRS, YFSETQ. V was pared by 4 bases and J by 3 bases, with 11 bases of the junction left unmatched. In nucleotides, the CDR3 is TGCGCCAGCAGCCCCCAAGGGGGCTTAAGGACAGATACGCAGTATTTT. It encodes CASSPQGGLRTDTQYF.

This clonotype came up a few times. The V call is TRBV7-2, the J call TRBJ2-3; 7 bases are shared with TRBD1. The CDR3 covers 13 residues. V lost 4 bases and J lost 6; bases outside the gene matches: 4. Germline V lookup: CDR1 SGHTA, CDR2 FQGNSA. The CDR3 loop is CASSSTGFDTQYF. Here the CDR3 DNA reads TGTGCCAGCAGCTCGACAGGGTTTGATACGCAGTATTTT. The full variable domain, in which reference TRBV7-2 and TRBJ2-3 provide the parts outside the CDR3, is GAGVSQSPSNKVTEKGKDVELRCDPISGHTALYWYRQSLGQGLEFLIYFQGNSAPDKSGLPSDRFSAERTGGSVSTLTIQRTQQEDSAVYLCASSSTGFDTQYFGPGTRLTVL.

The gene calls are TRBV30 and TRBJ2-2; D not certain. Germline V gene data show CDR1 as GTSNPN and CDR2 as SVGIG (reference sequence). V gave up 8 bases and J gave up 6 bases, with 10 bases separating them. The CDR3 is made up of 11 amino acids. CDR3 sequence reads: CAPCPPGELFF. CDR3 coding DNA: TGTGCCCCCTGTCCCCCCGGGGAGCTGTTTTTT.

This clonotype was picked up a small number of times. The chain links TRBV6-1 to TRBJ2-3; no definite D call. The V gene lost 3 bases and the J gene lost 2 bases, with 9 bases spanning the gap. The CDR3 sequence is 14 residues long. Germline loops: CDR1 MNHNS, CDR2 SASEGT. The CDR3 bases are TGTGCCAGCAGTGATCGGCTTGTCACAGATACGCAGTATTTT. Amino acids: CASSDRLVTDTQYF.

This chain links TRBV7-2 with TRBJ2-6; 10 bases are a match to TRBD1. Germline-derived CDR1 and CDR2 are SGHTA and FQGNSA. The CDR3 sequence is 19 residues long. With V trimmed by 0 bases and J by 0 bases, 5 bases remained unmatched. The CDR3 DNA sequence: TGTGCCAGCAGCTTAGCCGCGGGGACAGGGGTCTCTGGGGCCAACGTCCTGACTTTC. It yields the protein CASSLAAGTGVSGANVLTF.

This clonotype has just a few counts. The genes are TRBV7-6 and TRBJ2-5; a possible D gene is TRBD2 (5 bases). V was pared by 8 bases and J by 4 bases, with 14 bases between. This CDR3 has 13 amino acids. Germline CDR1 is SGHVS and CDR2 is FNYEAQ. The CDR3 bases are TGTGCCAGCGGCCCGACTAATCCAGAGACCCAGTACTTC. Its protein is CASGPTNPETQYF.

The rearrangement links TRBV7-2 to TRBJ1-6, with D uncertain. The CDR3 sequence is 12 residues long. The germline gives CDR1 SGHTA, CDR2 FQGNSA. V lost 2 bases to trimming and J lost 11 bases, with 7 bases between them. The CDR3 region is CASSLLSTPLHF. For the CDR3, the DNA is TGTGCCAGCAGCTTACTATCAACACCCCTCCACTTT.

The chain couples TRBV20-1 to TRBJ1-4; a possible D gene is TRBD1 (5 bases). From germline, CDR1 is DFQATT and CDR2 SNEGSKA (reference sequence). The CDR3 runs to 14 residues. Trimming cost V 1 base and J 7 bases, with 13 bases left between them. CDR3 sequence reads: CSARVWGSREKLFF. The CDR3, as DNA: TGCAGTGCTAGAGTTTGGGGGTCTCGTGAAAAACTGTTTTTT.